The sequence of this T cell receptor (beta chain) was determined in a study of post-analysis software for immune sequencing data. The length of the CDR3 is 15 residues. V lost 3 bases, J lost 4 bases, and 15 bases lay in between. cDNA libraries of TCR beta carried unique molecular identifiers. Researchers reported a few hundred thousand cDNA molecules coming from around 1 to 9.1 million T cells. TCRdb reprocessed the PCR reads with MiXCR, giving one entry per CDR3 protein. The sample has roughly 570,000 distinct CDR3 sequences, around a third seen once; the top ten hold 4.5% to 7.5%. As to this clonotype: Its antigen remains unidentified.

Study observations and caveats: Five or six TRBV segments were significantly more frequent in patients than in controls. TRBV5-6, TRBV5-1 and TRBV20-1 were among these segments.

V is TRBV12-3 or TRBV12-4 and J is TRBJ1-1, with a tentative D call TRBD1 (6 bases). This TCR came from a girl between 2 and 17 years old with multiple sclerosis. Sequencing was carried out using blood. The DNA of the CDR3 is TGTGCCAGCAGTTTTCCCAGTGCCAGGGGCACTGAAGCTTTCTTT. Encoded protein: CASSFPSARGTEAFF.